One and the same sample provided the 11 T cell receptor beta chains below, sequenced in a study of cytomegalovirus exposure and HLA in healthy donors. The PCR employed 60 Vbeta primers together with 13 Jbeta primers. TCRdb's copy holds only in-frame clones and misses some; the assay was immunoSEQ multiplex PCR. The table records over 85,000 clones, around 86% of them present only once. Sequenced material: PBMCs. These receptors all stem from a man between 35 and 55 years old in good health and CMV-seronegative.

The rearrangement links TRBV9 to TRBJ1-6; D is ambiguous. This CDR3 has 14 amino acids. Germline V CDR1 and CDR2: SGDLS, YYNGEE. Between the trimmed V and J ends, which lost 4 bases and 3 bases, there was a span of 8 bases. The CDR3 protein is CASSRFGYNSPLHF. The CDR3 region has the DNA TGTGCCAGCAGCCGGTTCGGCTATAATTCACCCCTCCACTTT.

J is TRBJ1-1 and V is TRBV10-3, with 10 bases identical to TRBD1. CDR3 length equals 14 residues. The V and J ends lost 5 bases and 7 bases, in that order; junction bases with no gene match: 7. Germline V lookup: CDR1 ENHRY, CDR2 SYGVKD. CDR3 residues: CAISSTGTGDEAFF. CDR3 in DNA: TGTGCCATCAGTTCCACCGGGACAGGGGATGAAGCTTTCTTT.

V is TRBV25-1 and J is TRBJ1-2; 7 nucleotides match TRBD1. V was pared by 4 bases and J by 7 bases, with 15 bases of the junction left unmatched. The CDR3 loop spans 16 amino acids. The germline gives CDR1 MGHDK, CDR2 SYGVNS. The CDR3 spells CASSAPARQGWGGYTF. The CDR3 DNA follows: TGTGCCAGCAGTGCTCCAGCCAGACAGGGCTGGGGTGGCTACACCTTC.

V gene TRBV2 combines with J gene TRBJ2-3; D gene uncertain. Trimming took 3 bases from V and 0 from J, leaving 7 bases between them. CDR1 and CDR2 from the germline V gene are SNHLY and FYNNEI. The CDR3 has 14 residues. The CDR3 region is CASSDWRSTDTQYF. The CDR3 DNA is TGTGCCAGCAGTGACTGGCGGAGCACAGATACGCAGTATTTT. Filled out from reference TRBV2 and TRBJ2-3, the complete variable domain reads EPEVTQTPSHQVTQMGQEVILRCVPISNHLYFYWYRQILGQKVEFLVSFYNNEISEKSEIFDDQFSVERPDGSNFTLKIRSTKLEDSAMYFCASSDWRSTDTQYFGPGTRLTVL.

The DNA of the CDR3 is TGTGCCATCGCACCCGGGACAGGGGTGGGAGAGACCCAGTACTTC. This codes for CAIAPGTGVGETQYF. J is TRBJ2-5 and V is TRBV10-3, with TRBD1 matching 10 bases. The V segment lost 8 bases and the J segment 4 bases; nucleotides outside the gene matches: 10. The CDR3 runs to 15 residues. Per germline, CDR1 ENHRY and CDR2 SYGVKD.

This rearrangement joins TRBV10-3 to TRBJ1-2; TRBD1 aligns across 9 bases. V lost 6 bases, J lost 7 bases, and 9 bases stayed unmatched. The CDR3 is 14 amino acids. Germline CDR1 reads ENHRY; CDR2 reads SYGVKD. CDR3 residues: CAISLEGQGIGYTF. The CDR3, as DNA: TGTGCCATCAGCTTGGAGGGACAGGGTATTGGCTACACCTTC.

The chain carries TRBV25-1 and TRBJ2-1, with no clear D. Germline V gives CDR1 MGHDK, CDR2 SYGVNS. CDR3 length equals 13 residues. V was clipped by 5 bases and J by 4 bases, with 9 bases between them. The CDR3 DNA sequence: TGTGCCAGCAGTCAACACCCTTACAATGAGCAGTTCTTC. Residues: CASSQHPYNEQFF.

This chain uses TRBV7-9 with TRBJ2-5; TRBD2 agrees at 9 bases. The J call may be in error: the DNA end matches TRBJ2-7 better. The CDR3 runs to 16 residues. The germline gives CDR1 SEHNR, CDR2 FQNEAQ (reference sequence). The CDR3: CASSFLSAGGSYEQYF. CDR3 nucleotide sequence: TGTGCCAGCAGCTTCTTATCCGCGGGGGGGTCCTACGAGCAGTACTTC.

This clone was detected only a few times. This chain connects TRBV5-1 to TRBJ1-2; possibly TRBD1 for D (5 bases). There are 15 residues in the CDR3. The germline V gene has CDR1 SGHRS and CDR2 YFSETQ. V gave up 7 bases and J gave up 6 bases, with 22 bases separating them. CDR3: CASAPGGVRIHGYTF. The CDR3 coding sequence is TGCGCCAGCGCCCCCGGGGGGGTGAGGATTCATGGCTACACCTTC.

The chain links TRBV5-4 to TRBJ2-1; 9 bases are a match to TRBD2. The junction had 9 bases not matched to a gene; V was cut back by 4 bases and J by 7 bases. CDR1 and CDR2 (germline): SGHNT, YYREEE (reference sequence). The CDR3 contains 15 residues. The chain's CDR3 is CASSPAGGLVNEQFF. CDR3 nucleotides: TGTGCCAGCAGCCCGGCGGGGGGGCTGGTAAATGAGCAGTTCTTC.

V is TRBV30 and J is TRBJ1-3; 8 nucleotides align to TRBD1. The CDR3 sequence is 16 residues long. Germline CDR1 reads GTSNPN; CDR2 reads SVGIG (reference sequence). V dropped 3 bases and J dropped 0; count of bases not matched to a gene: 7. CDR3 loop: CAWSRTGSISGNTIYF. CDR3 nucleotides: TGTGCCTGGAGCCGGACAGGGTCCATCTCTGGAAACACCATATATTTT.